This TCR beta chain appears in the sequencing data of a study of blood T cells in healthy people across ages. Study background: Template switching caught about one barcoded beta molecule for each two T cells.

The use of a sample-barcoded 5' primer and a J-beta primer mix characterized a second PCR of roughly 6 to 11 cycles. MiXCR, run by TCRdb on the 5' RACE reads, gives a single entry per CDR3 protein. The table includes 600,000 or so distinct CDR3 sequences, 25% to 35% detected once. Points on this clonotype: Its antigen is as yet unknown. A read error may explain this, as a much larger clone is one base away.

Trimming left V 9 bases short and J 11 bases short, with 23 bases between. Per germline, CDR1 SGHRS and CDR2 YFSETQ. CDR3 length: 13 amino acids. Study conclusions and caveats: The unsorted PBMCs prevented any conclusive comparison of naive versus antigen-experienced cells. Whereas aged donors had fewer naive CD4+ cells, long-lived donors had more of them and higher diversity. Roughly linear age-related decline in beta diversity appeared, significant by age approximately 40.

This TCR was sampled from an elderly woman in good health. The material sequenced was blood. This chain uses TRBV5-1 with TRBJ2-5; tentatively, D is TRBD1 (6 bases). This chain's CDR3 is CATSGQGYSEQYF. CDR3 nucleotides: TGCGCCACCTCAGGGCAGGGGTACAGTGAGCAGTACTTC.